This T cell receptor beta chain appears in the sequencing data of a study of shared clonotypes between healthy human individuals. At the level of the study: Contributing individuals were a couple of females and three males aged 18 to 49.

Profiled with immunoSEQ multiplex PCR; TCRdb holds only in-frame clones, not every one. The sample records over 1.4 million clones, roughly 96% being singletons. This receptor was taken from a man aged 25 to 40 in good health. Sequencing was performed on naive CD4+ T cells sorted from blood. This sample's subset: CD45RA+ positively selected.

The CDR3 sequence: CASSLRNTYRGRKYEQYF. CDR3 nucleotides: TGTGCCAGCAGCTTGAGGAATACCTACAGGGGGCGAAAGTACGAGCAGTACTTC. V and J are TRBV7-3 and TRBJ2-7; the match to TRBD1 covers 9 bases. The CDR3 has 18 residues. Trimming removed 3 bases from V and 4 bases from J; junction bases left unmatched: 16. Germline CDR1 SGHTA, CDR2 FQGTGA.